Sequencing of this TCR beta chain was carried out in a study of OX40 agonist ivuxolimab in advanced cancers. As for the study in general: Given to patients was ivuxolimab, an agonistic anti-OX40 (CD134) antibody. Partial responses were achieved by three patients, one with hepatocellular carcinoma and two with cutaneous melanoma.

The method was immunoSEQ multiplex PCR; TCRdb's version includes in-frame clones alone and lacks a portion of them. The data show about 76,000 clones, 65% to 90% seen once. Drawing of blood for sampling happened at baseline, at cycle 4 day 1, and at cycle 7 day 1. Sample: CD4+ or CD8+ T cells sorted from blood, taken in a trial of the OX40 agonist ivuxolimab. The TCR sequence derives from an adult with an advanced solid tumor such as melanoma, head and neck, liver or kidney cancer.

CDR3 nucleotide sequence: TGTGCCACCAGCCGCCCTGATAAACCGGGACCTGATCAGCCCCAGCATTTT. This translates into CATSRPDKPGPDQPQHF. The chain couples TRBV15 to TRBJ1-5; possible D gene TRBD1, 5 bases. The CDR3 contains 17 residues. Trimming pared 5 bases from V and 5 bases from J, leaving 22 bases between. The germline V gene has CDR1 LNHNV and CDR2 YYDKDF (reference sequence).